This paragraph covers one TCR beta chain sequence. This clone's antigen is unknown. There are no base qualities to consult, and no much larger clone falls within one base. The treatment or condition label for this specimen denotes: allogeneic hematopoietic cell transplantation with graft depleted of TCRalphabeta T cells and CD19 B cells. Transplant recipients were children who received TCRalphabeta/CD19-depleted allogeneic hematopoietic cell grafts. This sample is drawn from a study of T-cell reconstitution after alpha-beta-depleted transplantation in children (dated by TCRdb to the mid-2010s). At the level of the whole study: Using TCR repertoire profiling, the study quantitatively followed how T-cell immune reconstitution unfolded in children after TCRalphabeta/CD19-depleted allogeneic hematopoietic cell transplantation. Summary of the overall study and its limitations: The apparently early recovery of alphabetaT-cell counts about two months after transplant reportedly depended on only several hundred rapidly expanded clones that came from non-depleted graft cells. Over subsequent months, a decline in hyperexpanded clone frequencies was noted, and after one year, T-cell counts and TCRbeta diversity were mostly ascribed to newly produced T cells. In some patients, high TCRbeta diversity at day 60 was attributed to recipient T cells and intrathymic progenitors that had survived conditioning.

The receptor library was made with PCR. TCRdb lists the instrument as Illumina HiSeq 2500. TCR libraries were prepared with molecular barcoding, using unique molecular identifiers to normalize TCRbeta repertoire quantification. TCRdb itself trimmed the public reads at Q25 with fastp, ran MiXCR and retained productive beta chains. Duplicate CDR3 protein sequences are folded into a single record with the most common DNA and genes. This sample lists around 450,000 distinct CDR3 sequences; about 16% were detected once. The ten largest clones represent 25% to 30% of the sample. For CDR1 and CDR2, the germline V gene (reference sequence) lists GTSNPN and SVGIG. A distance of 8 bases separates the germline ends of V and J, which lose 3 bases and 2 bases respectively. The CDR3 measures 12 amino acids from cysteine to phenylalanine. CDR3 DNA only is kept here, 36 bases in frame from base 1.

The rearranged segments are TRBV30 and TRBJ2-7; too little of a D gene remains to name it. Here the sequenced sample was PBMCs, mostly from graft donor cells, taken 360 days after TCRalphabeta/CD19-depleted stem cell transplant. This receptor was obtained from a boy in the first two years of life who had a stem cell transplant for Wiskott-Aldrich syndrome, so the T cells may come from the graft donor. The CDR3 protein sequence reads: CAWSSLAYEQYF. The bases are TGTGCCTGGAGCTCATTAGCCTACGAGCAGTACTTC.